These 32 T cell receptor beta chains originate from one sample sequenced in a study of blood T cell repertoires in COVID-19. TCRdb's table, derived via immunoSEQ multiplex PCR, lists solely in-frame clones and lacks some. Of 100,000 to 150,000 clones in the sample, around 74% were seen once. Sequences were obtained from peripheral blood. The receptors here all came from a man older than 75 with COVID-19, enrolled during active disease.

The sample holds one count of this clone. The chain links TRBV6-5 to TRBJ1-2; D not resolved. The CDR3 has 14 amino acids. Trimming pared 7 bases from V and 14 bases from J, leaving 26 bases between. Looked up from germline, CDR1 is MNHEY and CDR2 is SVGAGI. The CDR3 is CASTTGVAAPTLTF. CDR3 DNA: TGTGCCAGCACCACTGGAGTGGCAGCCCCCACTCTTACCTTC.

The chain uses TRBV11-3 and TRBJ2-1; 9 bases match TRBD2. This CDR3 has 16 residues. J gave up 5 bases and V 2 bases, and 7 bases lay outside the gene matches. Germline V gene sequence: CDR1 SGHNT, CDR2 YENEEA. CDR3 coding DNA: TGTGCCAGCAGCTTAAGGGCTAGCGGGACCCACAATGAGCAGTTCTTC. It encodes CASSLRASGTHNEQFF.

The rearrangement links TRBV6-1 to TRBJ2-2, with TRBD1 matching 9 bases. The CDR3 sequence is 15 residues long. V was clipped by 5 bases and J by 6 bases; unmatched bases: 7. Per germline, CDR1 MNHNS and CDR2 SASEGT. The CDR3 reads CASSLQGAPSGELFF. CDR3 nucleotide sequence: TGTGCCAGCAGTCTACAGGGGGCGCCTTCCGGGGAGCTGTTTTTT.

This clone appeared a single time. The V gene is TRBV4-1, the J gene TRBJ1-5; D is unclear. The V gene's germline CDR1 is MGHRA and CDR2 YSYEKL. The CDR3 runs 15 residues. Trimming took 4 bases from V and 1 from J, leaving 11 bases between them. CDR3 amino acids: CASSPHKKSNQPQHF. CDR3 in DNA: TGCGCCAGCAGCCCCCACAAGAAAAGCAATCAGCCCCAGCATTTT.

The chain employs TRBV13 and TRBJ2-1; D is perhaps TRBD1 (5 bases). V lost 7 bases to trimming and J lost 7 bases, with 14 bases between them. Looked up from germline, CDR1 is PRHDT and CDR2 is FYEKMQ (reference sequence). The CDR3 contains 13 residues. The CDR3: CASISLGENEQFF. The CDR3 nucleotides are TGTGCCAGCATTTCCCTAGGGGAAAATGAGCAGTTCTTC.

V usage is TRBV12-3 or TRBV12-4 and J usage is TRBJ2-7; D remains unclear. This CDR3 comprises 10 residues. Trimming left V 11 bases short and J 6 bases short, with 11 bases between. CDR3 nucleotides: TGTGCCTCAGCCGGGTTCGAGCAGTACTTC. Translation gives CASAGFEQYF.

This clone was picked up one time. The J gene is TRBJ2-1, the V gene TRBV7-9, with 9 bases fitting TRBD1. The ends lost 3 bases at V and 2 bases at J; junction bases unmatched: 5. This CDR3 region has 16 residues. CDR1 is SEHNR, CDR2 FQNEAQ, per germline (reference sequence). The CDR3 sequence is CASSFQDRGTYNEQFF. Written as DNA, the CDR3 is TGTGCCAGCAGCTTTCAGGACAGGGGCACCTACAATGAGCAGTTCTTC.

The chain combines TRBV11-2 with TRBJ2-3, with D possibly TRBD1 on 5 matching bases. CDR3 length equals 15 residues. Looked up from germline, CDR1 is SGHAT and CDR2 is FQNNGV. With 7 bases removed from V and 6 bases from J, the gap between germline ends came to 20 bases. CDR3 nucleotides: TGTGCCAGCACCGATAGGGGCAGATTCGTGGATACGCAGTATTTT. It yields the protein CASTDRGRFVDTQYF.

This clone has more than one count but fewer than ten. The chain couples TRBV11-2 to TRBJ2-5; a weak D match, TRBD2 (7 bases). Looked up from germline, CDR1 is SGHAT and CDR2 is FQNNGV. There are 16 residues in the CDR3. The V end was cut by 5 bases, the J end by 2 bases, with 18 bases between. CDR3 residues: CASSPGRGDGQETQYF. As DNA, the CDR3 is TGTGCCAGCAGCCCTGGGAGGGGGGACGGGCAAGAGACCCAGTACTTC.

CDR3 sequence: CAITDWTGGKEKLFF. The DNA for the CDR3 is TGTGCCATCACCGATTGGACAGGGGGGAAAGAAAAACTGTTTTTT. The chain carries TRBV10-3 and TRBJ1-4, with 10 nucleotides matching TRBD1. The CDR3 runs to 15 residues. The germline CDR1 and CDR2 sequences are ENHRY and SYGVKD. J gave up 8 bases and V 7 bases, and 10 bases lay outside the gene matches.

This sequence joins TRBV24-1 and TRBJ2-1, with 10 positions matching TRBD1. The CDR3 sequence is 17 residues long. V gave up 5 bases and J gave up 9 bases; unmatched junction bases: 15. Germline V CDR1 and CDR2: KGHDR, SFDVKD. The CDR3 nucleotides read TGTGCCACCAGTGCAACTGCCCGGGACAGGGGATGGAGTGAGCAGTTCTTC. Protein product: CATSATARDRGWSEQFF.

In regard to this clone: A junction end diverges from the germline sequence, so it may reflect a read error. V is TRBV7-7 and J is TRBJ2-2; a weak D match, TRBD2 (6 bases). The length of the CDR3 is 17 residues. In germline, CDR1 is SSHAT, CDR2 FNYEAQ (reference sequence). CDR3 bases: TGTGCTAGCAGCTTAGTTTTCGGGAGTGATAACACCGGGGAGCTGTTTTTT. This codes for CASSLVFGSDNTGELFF. Filled out from reference TRBV7-7 and TRBJ2-2, the complete variable domain reads GAGVSQSPRYKVTKRGQDVTLRCDPISSHATLYWYQQALGQGPEFLTYFNYEAQPDKSGLPSDRFSAERPEGSISTLTIQRTEQRDSAMYRCASSLVFGSDNTGELFFGEGSRLTVL.

V gene TRBV9 combines with J gene TRBJ2-6; the D is unclear. Per the germline V gene, CDR1 is SGDLS and CDR2 is YYNGEE. This CDR3 has 15 residues. The V and J ends lost 1 base and 2 bases respectively, with 7 bases between them. The CDR3 DNA sequence: TGTGCCAGCAGCGTAAGAAGCGCTGGGGCCAACGTCCTGACTTTC. This encodes CASSVRSAGANVLTF. Full variable domain (remainder filled in from reference TRBV9 and TRBJ2-6): DSGVTQTPKHLITATGQRVTLRCSPRSGDLSVYWYQQSLDQGLQFLIQYYNGEERAKGNILERFSAQQFPDLHSELNLSSLELGDSALYFCASSVRSAGANVLTFGAGSRLTVL.

V and J are TRBV10-3 and TRBJ1-6, with a weak D call TRBD1 (5 bases). From germline, CDR1 is ENHRY and CDR2 SYGVKD. The CDR3 totals 15 residues. Trimming removed 1 base from V and 7 bases from J, with 11 bases in between. The CDR3 coding sequence is TGTGCCATCAGTGAGTACGACAGCCAGAATTCACCCCTCCACTTT. This codes for CAISEYDSQNSPLHF.

A single count supports this clone. The chain is built from TRBV7-9 and TRBJ1-2, with a tentative D call TRBD1 (5 bases). Trimming stripped 0 bases from V and 0 bases from J, with 8 bases between. The germline V gene encodes CDR1 SEHNR and CDR2 FQNEAQ (reference sequence). The CDR3 totals 15 residues. CDR3 DNA: TGTGCCAGCAGCTTAGCGGGGGGATCTAACTATGGCTACACCTTC. Translated, it gives CASSLAGGSNYGYTF.

The chain has TRBV28 and TRBJ2-7; D not resolved. V was shortened by 2 bases and J by 2 bases, with 10 bases between the two germline ends. CDR1 is MDHEN, CDR2 SYDVKM, per germline. The CDR3 totals 14 residues. CDR3 bases: TGTGCCAGCAGTTTAGGCCCTAGGACCTACGAGCAGTACTTC. Translation: CASSLGPRTYEQYF.

This rearrangement joins TRBV6-4 to TRBJ1-5; D perhaps matches TRBD1 (5 bases). The CDR3 is 15 amino acids. Between the trimmed V and J ends, which lost 3 bases and 7 bases, there was a span of 16 bases. Germline-derived CDR1 and CDR2 are MRHNA and SNTAGT. For the CDR3, the DNA is TGTGCCAGCAGTGAAAGTAGGGGTCCCGGGCAGCCCCAGCATTTT. It codes for CASSESRGPGQPQHF.

The chain couples TRBV3-1 (or the pseudogene TRBV3-2) to TRBJ2-7; tentative D call: TRBD1 (5 bases). CDR3 size: 15 residues. V lost 4 bases, J lost 7 bases, and 20 bases lay in between. The germline V gene encodes CDR1 LGHDT and CDR2 YNNKEL (reference sequence). The CDR3 here is CASSLILMGSGEQYF. The CDR3 region has the DNA TGTGCCAGCAGCCTCATATTAATGGGATCAGGGGAGCAGTACTTC.

CDR3 protein: CASSLGPTGVPNEKLFF. In DNA, the CDR3 is TGTGCCAGCAGTTTAGGCCCTACAGGGGTTCCTAATGAAAAACTGTTTTTT. V and J are TRBV28 and TRBJ1-4, with 7 bases fitting TRBD1. The junction had 9 bases not matched to a gene; V was cut back by 2 bases and J by 3 bases. This CDR3 comprises 17 residues. The germline V gene has CDR1 MDHEN and CDR2 SYDVKM.

This chain uses TRBV19 with TRBJ2-7; D is possibly TRBD1 (6 bases). This CDR3 region has 14 residues. The germline V and J ends were trimmed by 0 bases and 2 bases, with 8 bases remaining between them. Germline V gives CDR1 LNHDA, CDR2 SQIVND (reference sequence). Here the CDR3 reads CASSIEAGAYEQYF. The CDR3 DNA follows: TGTGCCAGTAGTATAGAGGCAGGGGCCTACGAGCAGTACTTC.

The chain recombines TRBV28 with TRBJ1-4; no firm D call. The CDR3 consists of 14 residues. V lost 3 bases, J lost 8 bases, and 13 bases lay in between. Looked up from germline, CDR1 is MDHEN and CDR2 is SYDVKM. The CDR3: CASSLGRVEEKLFF. CDR3 coding DNA: TGTGCCAGCAGTTTGGGGAGAGTTGAGGAAAAACTGTTTTTT. Filled out from reference TRBV28 and TRBJ1-4, the complete variable domain reads DVKVTQSSRYLVKRTGEKVFLECVQDMDHENMFWYRQDPGLGLRLIYFSYDVKMKEKGDIPEGYSVSREKKERFSLILESASTNQTSMYLCASSLGRVEEKLFFGSGTQLSVL.

In its sample, this clone was seen a few times. The J gene is TRBJ2-3, the V gene TRBV5-1; D not resolved. The CDR3 spans 15 residues. Germline values: CDR1 SGHRS, CDR2 YFSETQ. V was shortened by 0 bases and J by 2 bases, with 10 bases between the two germline ends. CDR3 nucleotides: TGCGCCAGCAGCTTGGTGGCCCCCTCCACAGATACGCAGTATTTT. This translates into CASSLVAPSTDTQYF.

This clone has more than one count but fewer than ten. J is TRBJ1-2 and V is TRBV12-5; possible D gene TRBD1, 6 bases. From germline, CDR1 is LGHNT and CDR2 FRNRAP. Trimming took 5 bases from V and 5 from J, leaving 9 bases between them. The CDR3 runs to 12 residues. CDR3: CASGPQGYGYTF. The CDR3, as DNA: TGTGCTAGTGGTCCCCAGGGGTATGGCTACACCTTC.

This clone was observed a few times. The chain recombines TRBV29-1 with TRBJ1-2, with TRBD1 as a possible D gene (5 bases). The CDR3 is made up of 14 amino acids. Germline lookup yields CDR1 SQVTM and CDR2 ANQGSEA. Trimming stripped 6 bases from V and 7 bases from J, with 21 bases between. The CDR3 reads CSVPHGGVLGGYTF. The CDR3 region has the DNA TGCAGCGTCCCTCACGGGGGGGTGTTAGGTGGCTACACCTTC.

This clone has only a few counts. The rearrangement uses TRBV4-2 and TRBJ1-2; 7 bases map to TRBD1. The CDR3 contains 17 residues. V lost 0 bases and J lost 1; bases outside the gene matches: 8. In germline, CDR1 is LGHNA, CDR2 YNFKEQ. The CDR3 DNA sequence: TGTGCCAGCAGCCAAGATTTCGGACAGGAGATTAACTATGGCTACACCTTC. Its translation is CASSQDFGQEINYGYTF.

CDR3: CASSYTPRLAGEEQYF. The CDR3 DNA follows: TGTGCCAGCAGTTACACGCCAAGGCTAGCGGGAGAAGAGCAGTACTTC. This rearrangement joins TRBV6-8 to TRBJ2-7; the match to TRBD2 covers 10 bases. Germline CDR1 is MNHGY and CDR2 is SAAAGT. CDR3 size: 16 residues. V shed 2 bases, J shed 7 bases, and the junction held 11 bases outside the gene matches.

This chain joins TRBV10-3 and TRBJ2-7; no clear D. Between the trimmed V and J ends, which lost 3 bases and 5 bases, there was a span of 14 bases. CDR1 and CDR2 (germline): ENHRY, SYGVKD. There are 14 residues in the CDR3. The CDR3 nucleotides are TGTGCCATCAGTGAAACCCCCGGGTACCACGAGCAGTACTTC. Amino acid sequence: CAISETPGYHEQYF.

The table lists this clone with a few counts. In the same sample, other DNA sequences code for this CDR3. The V and J genes are TRBV5-1 and TRBJ1-6, with 7 bases matching TRBD1. The ends lost 2 bases at V and 10 bases at J; junction bases unmatched: 6. Germline lookup yields CDR1 SGHRS and CDR2 YFSETQ. The CDR3 is 14 residues long. Here the CDR3 DNA reads TGCGCCAGCAGCTTAGGACAGGAACGCTCACCCCTCCACTTT. Protein sequence: CASSLGQERSPLHF.

Regarding this clone: One end of the junction fails to match germline, which may point to a read error. This rearrangement joins TRBV5-4 to TRBJ2-7; TRBD1 matches at 7 bases. Germline V gene data show CDR1 as SGHNT and CDR2 as YYREEE (reference sequence). CDR3 length: 13 amino acids. CDR3 nucleotide sequence: TGTGCCAGCAGCCCGGGACAGTCCTCCGAGCAGTACTTC. Amino acid sequence: CASSPGQSSEQYF.

This clone was recorded only once. V and J are TRBV5-1 and TRBJ2-2; TRBD1 might be the D (6 bases). V lost 4 bases to trimming and J lost 5 bases, with 9 bases between them. Germline CDR1 is SGHRS and CDR2 is YFSETQ. The CDR3 has 13 amino acids. The CDR3 DNA reads as TGCGCCAGCAGCGCAACAGGGACCGGGGAGCTGTTTTTT. Its translation is CASSATGTGELFF. The full variable domain, its missing parts supplied by reference TRBV5-1 and TRBJ2-2, is KAGVTQTPRYLIKTRGQQVTLSCSPISGHRSVSWYQQTPGQGLQFLFEYFSETQRNKGNFPGRFSGRQFSNSRSEMNVSTLELGDSALYLCASSATGTGELFFGEGSRLTVL.

This chain links TRBV19 with TRBJ1-1, with 10 bases that match TRBD1. The CDR3 spans 13 residues. Germline V lookup: CDR1 LNHDA, CDR2 SQIVND (reference sequence). Losses at the gene ends were 6 bases for V and 5 bases for J; bases not matched to a gene: 3. The CDR3 coding sequence is TGTGCCAGTAGAAGGACAGGGGGGACTGAAGCTTTCTTT. The encoded protein is CASRRTGGTEAFF. Full variable domain (remainder filled in from reference TRBV19 and TRBJ1-1): DGGITQSPKYLFRKEGQNVTLSCEQNLNHDAMYWYRQDPGQGLRLIYYSQIVNDFQKGDIAEGYSVSREKKESFPLTVTSAQKNPTAFYLCASRRTGGTEAFFGQGTRLTVV.

This clone came up once. The chain's CDR3 is CASSPLVGRRTEAFF. As DNA, the CDR3 is TGTGCCAGCAGTCCCCTAGTGGGGAGGAGGACTGAAGCTTTCTTT. The chain joins TRBV28 to TRBJ1-1; D gene uncertain. This CDR3 has 15 amino acids. The ends were cut back, 5 bases at V and 5 bases at J, with 18 bases in the middle. CDR1 is MDHEN, CDR2 SYDVKM, per germline.